This TCR beta chain was captured in a study of technical replicates of blood from several donors. Germline V gene sequence: CDR1 SGHRS, CDR2 YFSETQ. Trimming took 0 bases from V and 4 from J; bases not matched to a gene: 16. The CDR3 has 19 amino acids. TCRdb keeps only in-frame clones here, not all; method: immunoSEQ multiplex PCR. Of 75,000 to 100,000 clones listed, 96% are singletons. The chain recombines TRBV5-1 with TRBJ2-7; 10 nucleotides align to TRBD1. The clonotype originates from a human donor in good health. What was sequenced was T cells isolated from PBMCs. The CDR3 region is CASSLAPLGIGTGVYEQYF. The CDR3, as DNA: TGCGCCAGCAGCTTGGCCCCATTAGGTATAGGGACAGGGGTTTACGAGCAGTACTTC. Complete variable domain (other parts from reference TRBV5-1 and TRBJ2-7): KAGVTQTPRYLIKTRGQQVTLSCSPISGHRSVSWYQQTPGQGLQFLFEYFSETQRNKGNFPGRFSGRQFSNSRSEMNVSTLELGDSALYLCASSLAPLGIGTGVYEQYFGPGTRLTVT.